These T cell receptor beta chains were read from a single sample in a study of CD4 T cells in relation to SARS-CoV-2 and coronaviruses. Clones were sequenced by immunoSEQ multiplex PCR, and TCRdb holds only the in-frame ones, with some missing. The data contain tens of thousands of clones, roughly 93% of them singletons. The source material was naive CD4+ T cells from PBMCs. The receptor source for this set is a human donor in good health. Each CDR3 is given with its conserved first and last residue. The order of the fields is CDR3 DNA, CDR3 protein, D gene, clone size, J gene, V gene. A D gene is named only where the DNA matches it firmly. Not all rows give a size; the values are once, few, many and, for expanded clones, a class.

cdr3_nt: TGTGCCACTCGGGGACTAGCGGGCACCGGGGAGCTGTTTTTT; cdr3_aa: CATRGLAGTGELFF; d_call: TRBD2; clone_size: .; j_call: TRBJ2-2; v_call: TRBV5-4
cdr3_nt: TGTGCCAGCACCTGGGGGGGAGGAGGCATTGAGCAGTTCTTC; cdr3_aa: CASTWGGGGIEQFF; d_call: TRBD2; clone_size: .; j_call: TRBJ2-1; v_call: TRBV28
cdr3_nt: TGTGCCAGCAGTGAACACCAGGGGGGCAGCTACGAGCAGTACTTC; cdr3_aa: CASSEHQGGSYEQYF; d_call: .; clone_size: .; j_call: TRBJ2-7; v_call: TRBV25-1
cdr3_nt: TGTGCCACCAGTGAAGGGGCGGGGGGCGACTACGAGCAGTACTTC; cdr3_aa: CATSEGAGGDYEQYF; d_call: TRBD2; clone_size: .; j_call: TRBJ2-7; v_call: TRBV6-1
cdr3_nt: TGTGCCAGCAGCAGAGACAGGATAGATACGCAGTATTTT; cdr3_aa: CASSRDRIDTQYF; d_call: .; clone_size: .; j_call: TRBJ2-3; v_call: TRBV7-9
cdr3_nt: TGTGCCAGCAGTTGGTCCCCCAGGGGGGACAGCCACACAGATACGCAGTATTTT; cdr3_aa: CASSWSPRGDSHTDTQYF; d_call: .; clone_size: .; j_call: TRBJ2-3; v_call: TRBV6-2/TRBV6-3
cdr3_nt: TGTGCCAGCACCCTGGACAGGGCACCTGGGGCCAACGTCCTGACTTTC; cdr3_aa: CASTLDRAPGANVLTF; d_call: TRBD1; clone_size: .; j_call: TRBJ2-6; v_call: TRBV2
cdr3_nt: TGTGCCAGCAGTGCAGGGGCCTCAGGCGGGAGGGAAACCGGGGAGCTGTTTTTT; cdr3_aa: CASSAGASGGRETGELFF; d_call: TRBD2; clone_size: .; j_call: TRBJ2-2; v_call: TRBV27
cdr3_nt: TGTGCCAGCAGCTTAGGACAGCTCGCGAACACCGGGGAGCTGTTTTTT; cdr3_aa: CASSLGQLANTGELFF; d_call: .; clone_size: .; j_call: TRBJ2-2; v_call: TRBV7-9
cdr3_nt: TGTGCCAGCAGCCAAGAATGGGGGCCCGGGGAGCTGTTTTTT; cdr3_aa: CASSQEWGPGELFF; d_call: .; clone_size: .; j_call: TRBJ2-2; v_call: TRBV14
cdr3_nt: TGTGCCAGCAGGCGGGACAGAGGAGAGACCCAGTACTTC; cdr3_aa: CASRRDRGETQYF; d_call: .; clone_size: .; j_call: TRBJ2-5; v_call: TRBV12-3/TRBV12-4
cdr3_nt: TGTGCCAGCAGCTCCCTGGGCAGGGAGTACAATGAGCAGTTCTTC; cdr3_aa: CASSSLGREYNEQFF; d_call: .; clone_size: .; j_call: TRBJ2-1; v_call: TRBV5-4
cdr3_nt: TGCGCCAGCAGCTTGTCGGAGACCCAGTACTTC; cdr3_aa: CASSLSETQYF; d_call: .; clone_size: few; j_call: TRBJ2-5; v_call: TRBV5-1
cdr3_nt: TGTGCCAGCAGTGCAACGACGGGCTCAACTAATGAAAAACTGTTTTTT; cdr3_aa: CASSATTGSTNEKLFF; d_call: .; clone_size: .; j_call: TRBJ1-4; v_call: TRBV6-1
cdr3_nt: TGCGCCAGCAGCTGGACGGGTGGGAACACTGAAGCTTTCTTT; cdr3_aa: CASSWTGGNTEAFF; d_call: .; clone_size: .; j_call: TRBJ1-1; v_call: TRBV5-1
cdr3_nt: TGCGCCAGCATTGAGGGAGTGAACACTGAAGCTTTCTTT; cdr3_aa: CASIEGVNTEAFF; d_call: .; clone_size: .; j_call: TRBJ1-1; v_call: TRBV10-2
cdr3_nt: TGTGCCAGCTCACCTCCGACAGGGCGAGGAAACACCATATATTTT; cdr3_aa: CASSPPTGRGNTIYF; d_call: TRBD1; clone_size: .; j_call: TRBJ1-3; v_call: TRBV18
cdr3_nt: TGCGCCAGCAGCTTGGGACAGGACGACGAGCAGTACTTC; cdr3_aa: CASSLGQDDEQYF; d_call: .; clone_size: .; j_call: TRBJ2-7; v_call: TRBV5-1
cdr3_nt: TGTGCCAGCAGCCCTCCGGGACAGTTCTCCTACGAGCAGTACTTC; cdr3_aa: CASSPPGQFSYEQYF; d_call: TRBD1; clone_size: .; j_call: TRBJ2-7; v_call: TRBV5-8
cdr3_nt: TGTGCCAGCAGCCCGGGACACCCGGAGGTCTACGAGCAGTACTTC; cdr3_aa: CASSPGHPEVYEQYF; d_call: .; clone_size: .; j_call: TRBJ2-7; v_call: TRBV6-5
cdr3_nt: TGTGCCACCAGCAGAGATATAGTACGCGGGGTCCGAGAGACCCAGTACTTC; cdr3_aa: CATSRDIVRGVRETQYF; d_call: .; clone_size: .; j_call: TRBJ2-5; v_call: TRBV15
cdr3_nt: TGTGCCAGCAGCTTACGGGGAAGGGAGTACCAAGAGACCCAGTACTTC; cdr3_aa: CASSLRGREYQETQYF; d_call: .; clone_size: .; j_call: TRBJ2-5; v_call: TRBV7-6
cdr3_nt: TGTGCCAGCTCGCATGACAGGGTTGGAAATGAAAAACTGTTTTTT; cdr3_aa: CASSHDRVGNEKLFF; d_call: TRBD1; clone_size: .; j_call: TRBJ1-4; v_call: TRBV18
cdr3_nt: TGTGCCAGCAGCGCTGACAGAGCGAACACTGAAGCTTTCTTT; cdr3_aa: CASSADRANTEAFF; d_call: .; clone_size: .; j_call: TRBJ1-1; v_call: TRBV9